What follows is one T cell receptor beta chain and its context. The same CDR3 is also encoded by other DNA sequences in this sample. Between the trimmed V and J ends, which lost 2 bases and 4 bases, there was a span of 9 bases. CDR1 is MDHEN, CDR2 SYDVKM, per germline. The CDR3 extends over 13 amino acids. This entry comes from a study of shared clonotypes between healthy human individuals. Sequenced by immunoSEQ multiplex PCR; TCRdb stores in-frame clones only, minus some. Among about 1.5 million clones listed, 96% were seen once. V is TRBV28 and J is TRBJ2-7, with D uncertain. Sequencing was done on a sample of naive CD4+ T cells sorted from blood. Subset described: CD45RA+ positively selected. The origin of this receptor is a man aged 30-40 years in good health. CDR3: CASSLGPAYEQYF. As DNA, the CDR3 is TGTGCCAGCAGTTTAGGGCCAGCATACGAGCAGTACTTC.